This T cell receptor (beta chain) was retrieved from a study of blood T cell repertoires in COVID-19 (dated by TCRdb to the early 2020s). For the wider study: The collaborator samples originated in the United States, Italy and Spain and spanned the acute and convalescent phases of COVID-19. The material from the prospective study consisted of cDNA or gDNA derived from T cells, B-cell-depleted T cells, or PBMCs. Nearly every sample came with metadata listing a de-identified subject ID, COVID-19 status, age in years and sex. The repertoires were made available in a free public database intended to serve as a resource for research on the immune response to SARS-CoV-2. Where HLA class I and class II types were available, the types were taken from metadata supplied by the sample provider, not from assay-based typing. The samples were drawn from two sources: the first 160 participants of the ongoing ImmuneRACE study, and 1,200 or so subjects contributed by 6 global collaborators. Subjects who had been exposed to COVID-19, were actively infected with it, or had recovered from it provided the deeply sampled blood TCRbeta repertoires that made up the dataset. General conclusions and limits of the study: The quantity of clinical and demographic metadata differed by source and by participant and was supplied without curation.

TCRbeta CDR3 regions were amplified from genomic DNA using the immunoSEQ Assay, a bias-controlled multiplex PCR. As for how the authors treated the data: The number of nucleated cells in each sample was estimated from the amplification of reference gene primers within the assay. To quantify the absolute abundance of each unique TCRbeta CDR3 rearrangement, sequence reads were collapsed and filtered. For each sample, productive Simpson clonality was calculated by taking the square root of Simpson's diversity index across productive rearrangements. TCRdb limited this immuneACCESS table to in-frame rearrangements with V and J called. A share of clones is missing; checked studies link under half to unresolved V genes, and the rest is unexplained. V, J and clone size are those of that table, while D and trimming were read from the DNA. The sample yields about 310,000 clones; approximately 90% were counted once. The leading ten clones occupy 8% to 9% of the sample.

Turning to this clone: No cognate antigen has been identified for it. Per-base qualities were not stored, and no clone one base away is much larger. The sample holds other DNA sequences that translate to the same CDR3.

The germline V gene supplies CDR1 MDHEN and CDR2 SYDVKM. Trimming at the junction amounts to 2 bases on V and 4 bases on J, and the germline ends lie 6 bases apart. From the cysteine through the phenylalanine, the CDR3 covers 13 amino acids. The entry retains the CDR3 DNA only, 39 bases that are in frame from base 1. In the prospective study, participants were about 18 to 100 years old, resided in about two dozen geographic areas of the United States, and were enrolled through a virtual design. In the prospective study, cohorts were assigned on the basis of participant-reported clinical history obtained from a screening survey and a study questionnaire. ImmuneRACE Cohort 3 recovered participants were defined by two consecutive negative NP/OP PCR tests, healthcare professional clearance, or symptom resolution. Each participant in the prospective study had whole blood, serum and a nasopharyngeal or oropharyngeal swab collected by mobile phlebotomists. Additional blood draws and questionnaires over an approximately two-month period could optionally be provided by prospective study participants. Before DNA extraction, blood samples from the prospective study were shipped at room temperature or frozen.

Material for sequencing was PBMCs or T cells enriched from blood (not recorded which). The sequence came from a woman aged 18-29 years who had recovered from COVID-19. The sequence is built from TRBV28 and TRBJ1-3; the D gene cannot be named for sure. The bases read TGTGCCAGCAGTTTAAACAGCGGAAACACCATATATTTT. Its product reads: CASSLNSGNTIYF.